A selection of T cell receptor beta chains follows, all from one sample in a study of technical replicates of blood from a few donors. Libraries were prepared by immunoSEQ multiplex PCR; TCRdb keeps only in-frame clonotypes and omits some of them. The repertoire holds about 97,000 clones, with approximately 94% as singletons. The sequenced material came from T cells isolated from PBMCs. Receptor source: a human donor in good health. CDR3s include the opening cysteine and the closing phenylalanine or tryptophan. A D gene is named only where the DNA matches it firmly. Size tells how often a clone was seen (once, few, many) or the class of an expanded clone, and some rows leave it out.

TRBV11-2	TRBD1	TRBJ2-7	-	TGTGCCAGCAGCTTAGATACTTCAGAGACAGGGCTGCCCTACGAGCAGTACTTC	CASSLDTSETGLPYEQYF
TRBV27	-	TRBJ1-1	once	TGTGCCAGCAGTTTCTACGCCTCGGACGGGATGAATGCTGGTTTCTTT	CASSFYASDGMNAGFF
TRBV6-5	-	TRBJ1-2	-	TGTGCCAGCAGTTACTCTGACAAACGCTACACCTTC	CASSYSDKRYTF
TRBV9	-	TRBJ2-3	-	TGTGCCAGCAGCGCCCTCTACACAGATACGCAGTATTTT	CASSALYTDTQYF
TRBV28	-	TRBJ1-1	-	TGTGCCAGCAGTTTAAAAGCGTTGCCCCCAGAAGCTTTCTTT	CASSLKALPPEAFF
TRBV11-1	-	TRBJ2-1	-	TGTGCCAGCAGCTTGACGGCGGGGTATGAGCAGTTCTTC	CASSLTAGYEQFF
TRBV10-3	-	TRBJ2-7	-	TGTGCCATCAGTGGGCTTCTAGTGGTCTCCTACGAGCAGTACTTC	CAISGLLVVSYEQYF
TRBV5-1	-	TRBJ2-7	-	TGCGCCAGCAGCTTGGGTTGGGGGGACGAGCAGTACTTC	CASSLGWGDEQYF
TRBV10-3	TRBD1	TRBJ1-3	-	TGTGCCGCAAGGGACAGCTACTCTGGAAACACCATATATTTT	CAARDSYSGNTIYF
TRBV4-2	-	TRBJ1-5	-	TGTGCCAGCAGCCAAGAGCCAGATAGCAATCAGCCCCAGCATTTT	CASSQEPDSNQPQHF
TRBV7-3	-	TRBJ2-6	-	TGTGCCAGCAGCCGTCCCCAGGGCCCTGGGGCCAACGTCCTGACTTTC	CASSRPQGPGANVLTF
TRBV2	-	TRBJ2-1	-	TGTGCCAGCAGCAGTACCACGGGGGAGCAGTTCTTC	CASSSTTGEQFF
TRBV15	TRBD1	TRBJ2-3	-	TGTGCCACCAGCAGAGGGACAGGGGCAGGCACAGATACGCAGTATTTT	CATSRGTGAGTDTQYF
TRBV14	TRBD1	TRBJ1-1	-	TGTGCCAGCAGCCAGGCCTACTCCCGACAGGGAACTAACACTGAAGCTTTCTTT	CASSQAYSRQGTNTEAFF
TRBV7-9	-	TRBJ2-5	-	TGTGCCAGCAGCACGGACTCAAGGGAGACCCAGTACTTC	CASSTDSRETQYF
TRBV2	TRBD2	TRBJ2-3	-	TGTGCCAGGAGGGGACTAGCCACAGATACGCAGTATTTT	CARRGLATDTQYF
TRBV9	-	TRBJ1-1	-	TGTGCCAGCAGCGTTGGTCAACGGGTGGGCACTGAAGCTTTCTTT	CASSVGQRVGTEAFF
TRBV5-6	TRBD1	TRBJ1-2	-	TGTGCCAGCAGCTTATTCGGACAGGGTAGAGACTATGGCTACACCTTC	CASSLFGQGRDYGYTF
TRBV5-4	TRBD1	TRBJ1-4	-	TGTGCCAGCAGCCTCCAGGGGGCGACTAATGAAAAACTGTTTTTT	CASSLQGATNEKLFF
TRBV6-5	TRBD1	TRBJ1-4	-	TGTGCCAGCAGAGGGGGCGCAACTAATGAAAAACTGTTTTTT	CASRGGATNEKLFF
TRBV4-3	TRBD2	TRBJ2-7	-	TGCGCCAGCAGCCAAGATCCCGGCCCGGCATGGGGGAGGGCCCAGAACGAGCAGTACTTC	CASSQDPGPAWGRAQNEQYF
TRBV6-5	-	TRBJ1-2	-	TGTGCCAGCAGTCCGGGTCCCTCTAACTATGGCTACACCTTC	CASSPGPSNYGYTF
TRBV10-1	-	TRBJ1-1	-	TGCGCCAGCAGTGAGAGTAAGGGGATGGGGAACACTGAAGCTTTCTTT	CASSESKGMGNTEAFF
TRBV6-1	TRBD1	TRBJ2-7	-	TGTGCCAGCAGTGAAGCGTTTGGGACAGGGACTTCCTACGAGCAGTACTTC	CASSEAFGTGTSYEQYF
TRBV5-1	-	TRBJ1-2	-	TGCGCCAGCAGCTCACACGACAGTCCAGCTTATGGCTACACCTTC	CASSSHDSPAYGYTF
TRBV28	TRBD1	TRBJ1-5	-	TGTGCCAGCAGGCGGAATACAGGGGGTCAGCCCCAGCATTTT	CASRRNTGGQPQHF
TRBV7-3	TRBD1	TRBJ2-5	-	TGTGCCAGCAGCCAGGACAGGGGACAAGAGACCCAGTACTTC	CASSQDRGQETQYF
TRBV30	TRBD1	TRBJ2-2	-	TGTGCCTGGGAGGGACAGGGGTTAGACGGGGAGCTGTTTTTT	CAWEGQGLDGELFF
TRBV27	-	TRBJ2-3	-	TGTGCCAGCAGTTTATATCCCGGGTCAGATACGCAGTATTTT	CASSLYPGSDTQYF
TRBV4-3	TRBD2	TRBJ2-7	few	TGCGCCAGCAGCCAAGGACTAGCGGGAGGCTACGAGCAGTACTTC	CASSQGLAGGYEQYF
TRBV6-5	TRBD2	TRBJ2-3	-	TGTGCCAGCAGTTGGACTAGCGGGAGAAATACGCAGTATTTT	CASSWTSGRNTQYF
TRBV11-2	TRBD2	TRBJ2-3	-	TGTGCCAGCAGCTTTTCTAGCGGGGGGACAGATACGCAGTATTTT	CASSFSSGGTDTQYF
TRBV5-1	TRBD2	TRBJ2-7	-	TGCGCCAGCAGCTTAGGCCTAGCGGAGTTAAACGAGCAGTACTTC	CASSLGLAELNEQYF
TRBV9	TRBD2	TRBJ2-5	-	TGTGCCAGCAGCCCCCCCGGGACTAGCGGGGGGAAGACCCAGTACTTC	CASSPPGTSGGKTQYF
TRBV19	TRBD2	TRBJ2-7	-	TGTGCCAGTAGTATCCCCTTTGCCAGCGGGAGGTCCTACGAGCAGTACTTC	CASSIPFASGRSYEQYF
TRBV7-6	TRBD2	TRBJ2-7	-	TGTGCCAGCAGCCCGAGCGGGAGGGGATCCTACGAGCAGCACTTC	CASSPSGRGSYEQHF
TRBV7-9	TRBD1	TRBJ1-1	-	TGTGCCAGCAGCGCCCTTCCAGGGGGCTTTGGGTTGAACACTGAAGCTTTCTTT	CASSALPGGFGLNTEAFF
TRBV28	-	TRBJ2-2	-	TGTGCCAGCAGATATAAAGTGGGGAGCACCGGGGAGCTGTTTTTT	CASRYKVGSTGELFF
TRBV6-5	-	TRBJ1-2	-	TGTGCCAGCAGTATTGGTGGCTCACATGGCTACACCTTC	CASSIGGSHGYTF
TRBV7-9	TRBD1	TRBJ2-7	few	TGTGCCAGCAGCTTAGAGGGACAGGGTCCCTACGAGCAGTACTTC	CASSLEGQGPYEQYF
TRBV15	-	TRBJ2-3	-	TGTGCCACCAGCAGATATCTAGGCTCCACAGATACGCAGTATTTT	CATSRYLGSTDTQYF
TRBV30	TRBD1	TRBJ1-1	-	TGTGCCTGGAGTGTACAAGGAGGGGGCCAGTGGGCTTTCTTT	CAWSVQGGGQWAFF